The subject of this entry is one T cell receptor (beta chain). No antigen is known for it. TCRdb keeps only in-frame clones here, not all; method: immunoSEQ multiplex PCR. The sample yields tens of thousands of clones, approximately 87% seen once. The sample is drawn from a study of graft-versus-host responses after intestinal transplantation. General study findings and limits: Detection of GvH clones occurred in recipient marrow, and some had their first appearance in ileum or blood.

This receptor was taken from a human donor who received an intestinal transplant. Sequences were derived from unstimulated CD4+ T cells sorted from spleen or lymph node cells, sampled before intestinal transplant.

In nucleotides, the CDR3 is TGTGCCAGCAGCTCCAGAAGTGTATCCGAAAAACTGTTTTTT. This translates into CASSSRSVSEKLFF. The chain couples TRBV7-2 to TRBJ1-4, with no clear D. The germline CDR1 and CDR2 sequences are SGHTA and FQGNSA. The CDR3 contains 14 residues. Trimming removed 4 bases at V and 8 bases at J, with 14 bases between.